The 27 T cell receptor beta chains in this list originate from one sample, sequenced in a study of blood T cell repertoires in COVID-19. The data were produced by immunoSEQ multiplex PCR, yet TCRdb's version contains in-frame clones alone and is incomplete. The table lists around 100,000 clones, about 88% of them singletons. Material: peripheral blood. These receptors originate from a young man in a cohort sampled during active COVID-19.

The chain uses TRBV29-1 and TRBJ1-1, with D possibly TRBD1 on 5 matching bases. Germline V gene data show CDR1 as SQVTM and CDR2 as ANQGSEA. V was shortened by 3 bases and J by 1 base, with 12 bases between the two germline ends. This CDR3 comprises 14 residues. The CDR3 reads CSVDGLGQNTEAFF. In DNA form, the CDR3 reads TGCAGCGTTGACGGTTTAGGACAGAACACTGAAGCTTTCTTT.

The V and J genes are TRBV5-6 and TRBJ1-5, with 8 bases lining up with TRBD1. Germline loops: CDR1 SGHDT, CDR2 YYEEEE. V shed 3 bases, J shed 6 bases, and the junction held 8 bases outside the gene matches. The CDR3 covers 15 residues. CDR3 amino acids: CASSSSGTGVQPQHF. The CDR3 coding sequence is TGTGCCAGCAGCTCCTCAGGGACAGGCGTTCAGCCCCAGCATTTT.

The V call is TRBV15, the J call TRBJ1-2; D gene unclear. Germline CDR1 and CDR2: LNHNV and YYDKDF (reference sequence). The CDR3 is made up of 14 amino acids. V lost 8 bases, J lost 12 bases, and 25 bases lay in between. The CDR3 bases are TGTGCCACCCGTGAGGGCAGACGGTCCTATGGGGACACCTTC. Amino acids: CATREGRRSYGDTF.

The chain is built from TRBV7-8 and TRBJ2-4, with 7 bases lining up with TRBD2. The J segment lost 6 bases and the V segment lost 5 bases, leaving 1 base of the junction unmatched. The V gene's germline CDR1 is SGHVS and CDR2 FQNEAQ. The CDR3 loop spans 12 amino acids. CDR3 sequence reads: CASSQRGNIQYF. The CDR3 nucleotides are TGTGCCAGCAGCCAGCGGGGAAACATTCAGTACTTC. Full variable domain (remainder filled in from reference TRBV7-8 and TRBJ2-4): GAGVSQSPRYKVAKRGQDVALRCDPISGHVSLFWYQQALGQGPEFLTYFQNEAQLDKSGLPSDRFFAERPEGSVSTLKIQRTQQEDSAVYLCASSQRGNIQYFGAGTRLSVL.

This clone appeared once. The CDR3 DNA reads TGTGCCAGCAGTTCCTACAGGGGGCTTCGGGAAAAACTGTTTTTT. Its protein product is CASSSYRGLREKLFF. This rearrangement joins TRBV6-5 to TRBJ1-4, with TRBD1 matching over 9 bases. This CDR3 spans 15 amino acids. In germline, CDR1 is MNHEY, CDR2 SVGAGI. Trimming took 4 bases from V and 8 from J; bases not matched to a gene: 8.

The chain links TRBV25-1 to TRBJ1-2; 9 bases match TRBD1. Trimming at V came to 2 bases and at J to 8 bases, leaving 9 bases not matched to a gene. Looked up from germline, CDR1 is MGHDK and CDR2 is SYGVNS. The CDR3 covers 15 residues. As DNA, the CDR3 is TGTGCCAGCAGTGAAACTAGGACAGGGGCTGGGGGCTACACCTTC. This translates into CASSETRTGAGGYTF.

This chain uses TRBV7-9 with TRBJ2-7; TRBD1 might be the D (6 bases). The germline V gene encodes CDR1 SEHNR and CDR2 FQNEAQ (reference sequence). CDR3 length: 17 residues. V lost 4 bases and J lost 0, with 19 bases in between. CDR3 in amino acids: CASSYPLRTASSYEQYF. The CDR3 nucleotides are TGTGCCAGCAGCTATCCCCTCCGGACAGCGAGCTCCTACGAGCAGTACTTC.

This clone was counted only a few times. The chain employs TRBV19 and TRBJ1-5; the match to TRBD1 covers 7 bases. The CDR3 is 14 amino acids. The germline CDR1 and CDR2 sequences are LNHDA and SQIVND (reference sequence). Losses at the gene ends were 0 bases for V and 9 bases for J; bases not matched to a gene: 5. The CDR3 nucleotides are TGTGCCAGTAGTATAGAACAGGGGATCTCGCCCCAGCATTTT. Protein: CASSIEQGISPQHF.

V gene TRBV7-3 combines with J gene TRBJ2-2, with no clear D. Germline values: CDR1 SGHTA, CDR2 FQGTGA. The CDR3 consists of 14 residues. V shed 1 base and J shed 5 bases, with 8 bases lying between them. CDR3 sequence (DNA): TGTGCCAGCAGCTTAATCGGGTCAACCGGGGAGCTGTTTTTT. Translating it yields CASSLIGSTGELFF.

The chain recombines TRBV5-1 with TRBJ2-1; 8 nucleotides align to TRBD1. Trimming cost V 2 bases and J 7 bases; bases outside gene matches: 8. This CDR3 is 15 amino acids long. Germline V lookup: CDR1 SGHRS, CDR2 YFSETQ. CDR3 residues: CASSLSGGAYNEQFF. DNA for the CDR3: TGCGCCAGCAGCTTATCAGGGGGCGCTTATAATGAGCAGTTCTTC.

CDR3 region: CATARAGGTEAFF. CDR3 DNA: TGTGCCACCGCCCGGGCAGGGGGCACTGAAGCTTTCTTT. This chain connects TRBV19 to TRBJ1-1; 7 bases are a match to TRBD1. The CDR3 runs 13 residues. Germline CDR1 reads LNHDA; CDR2 reads SQIVND (reference sequence). Trimming at V came to 10 bases and at J to 4 bases, leaving 9 bases not matched to a gene.

A few counts support this clone. This chain connects TRBV5-1 to TRBJ1-6; D is perhaps TRBD1 (5 bases). CDR3 size: 15 residues. V shed 6 bases and J shed 9 bases, with 19 bases lying between them. Germline V lookup: CDR1 SGHRS, CDR2 YFSETQ. CDR3 loop: CASNTGEGSSSPLHF. The CDR3, as DNA: TGCGCCAGCAATACGGGAGAGGGGAGTAGTTCACCCCTCCACTTT.

J is TRBJ1-3 and V is TRBV3-1 (or the pseudogene TRBV3-2); D gene uncertain. This CDR3 has 17 residues. Germline values: CDR1 LGHDT, CDR2 YNNKEL (reference sequence). V lost 4 bases and J lost 0, with 16 bases in between. This CDR3 is CASSPRRHGSSGNTIYF. The CDR3 region has the DNA TGTGCCAGCAGCCCGCGGAGACATGGGAGCTCTGGAAACACCATATATTTT.

Only a few counts were recorded for this clone. J is TRBJ2-7 and V is TRBV6-2 or TRBV6-3, with D tentatively TRBD1 (6 bases). V lost 4 bases and J lost 2, with 15 bases in between. CDR1 is MNHEY, CDR2 SVGEGT, per germline. The CDR3 is 15 amino acids. The chain's CDR3 is CASSWIRDTTYEQYF. CDR3 sequence (DNA): TGTGCCAGCAGTTGGATCCGGGACACTACCTACGAGCAGTACTTC.

The V gene is TRBV19, the J gene TRBJ1-3; maybe TRBD1 (6 bases). The germline V and J ends were trimmed by 4 bases and 0 bases, with 13 bases remaining between them. The CDR3 extends over 16 amino acids. Germline V gives CDR1 LNHDA, CDR2 SQIVND (reference sequence). The CDR3 DNA reads as TGTGCCAGTAGTAAGGGGGTCGGACTCTCTGGAAACACCATATATTTT. Its protein is CASSKGVGLSGNTIYF.

The table lists this clone with a count of one. CDR3 protein: CASSFFRGAREETQYF. The DNA for the CDR3 is TGTGCCAGCAGCTTCTTCAGGGGGGCAAGAGAAGAGACCCAGTACTTC. This sequence joins TRBV5-4 and TRBJ2-5; tentative D call: TRBD1 (7 bases). The V gene lost 2 bases and the J gene lost 3 bases, with 17 bases spanning the gap. The CDR3 loop spans 16 amino acids. Germline values: CDR1 SGHNT, CDR2 YYREEE (reference sequence).

The chain has TRBV7-2 and TRBJ2-3, with TRBD1 matching 8 bases. The germline V gene encodes CDR1 SGHTA and CDR2 FQGNSA. This CDR3 has 15 residues. V trimming: 5 bases; J trimming: 6 bases; junction bases outside the gene matches: 10. CDR3 DNA sequence: TGTGCCAGCAGCACGGGACAGGCAGATTCCGATACGCAGTATTTT. As protein: CASSTGQADSDTQYF. The full variable domain, rest sourced from reference TRBV7-2 and TRBJ2-3, is GAGVSQSPSNKVTEKGKDVELRCDPISGHTALYWYRQSLGQGLEFLIYFQGNSAPDKSGLPSDRFSAERTGGSVSTLTIQRTQQEDSAVYLCASSTGQADSDTQYFGPGTRLTVL.

The chain couples TRBV20-1 to TRBJ1-2; D is uncertain. The CDR3 runs to 9 residues. Germline-derived CDR1 and CDR2 are DFQATT and SNEGSKA (reference sequence). The chain's CDR3 is CSGAGGYTF. CDR3 sequence (DNA): TGCAGCGGAGCCGGGGGCTACACCTTC.

The chain employs TRBV7-3 and TRBJ2-2, with a tentative D call TRBD2 (5 bases). The CDR3 extends over 14 amino acids. Germline V lookup: CDR1 SGHTA, CDR2 FQGTGA. V was cut by 4 bases and J by 10 bases, with 16 bases left in between. In nucleotides, the CDR3 is TGTGCCAGCAGCTCTAACGACGGGGTTACGGAGCTGTTTTTT. This encodes CASSSNDGVTELFF. Supplemented by reference TRBV7-3 and TRBJ2-2, the full variable domain reads GAGVSQTPSNKVTEKGKYVELRCDPISGHTALYWYRQSLGQGPEFLIYFQGTGAADDSGLPNDRFFAVRPEGSVSTLKIQRTERGDSAVYLCASSSNDGVTELFFGEGSRLTVL.

The chain joins TRBV7-2 to TRBJ2-7, with 8 bases aligning to TRBD2. Per the germline V gene, CDR1 is SGHTA and CDR2 is FQGNSA. This CDR3 is 13 amino acids long. Trimming took 4 bases from V and 3 from J; bases not matched to a gene: 2. The CDR3, as DNA: TGTGCCAGCAGCTACGGGACTAGCTACGAGCAGTACTTC. Its protein product is CASSYGTSYEQYF. Complete variable domain (other parts from reference TRBV7-2 and TRBJ2-7): GAGVSQSPSNKVTEKGKDVELRCDPISGHTALYWYRQSLGQGLEFLIYFQGNSAPDKSGLPSDRFSAERTGGSVSTLTIQRTQQEDSAVYLCASSYGTSYEQYFGPGTRLTVT.

This sequence joins TRBV15 and TRBJ2-7; TRBD2 might be the D (7 bases). Germline V gives CDR1 LNHNV, CDR2 YYDKDF (reference sequence). The CDR3 extends over 16 amino acids. Trimming stripped 0 bases from V and 7 bases from J, with 19 bases between. CDR3 loop: CATSREGGGASDEQYF. For the CDR3, the DNA is TGTGCCACCAGCAGAGAAGGTGGGGGGGCGTCTGATGAGCAGTACTTC.

V usage is TRBV5-5 and J usage is TRBJ2-3; 7 bases map to TRBD1. Germline-derived CDR1 and CDR2 are SGHKS and YYEKEE (reference sequence). The V and J ends lost 2 bases and 2 bases, in that order; junction bases with no gene match: 11. The CDR3 contains 17 residues. CDR3: CASSFDPDRVNTDTQYF. For the CDR3, the DNA is TGTGCCAGCAGCTTTGACCCCGACAGGGTGAACACAGATACGCAGTATTTT. The full variable domain, rest sourced from reference TRBV5-5 and TRBJ2-3, is DAGVTQSPTHLIKTRGQQVTLRCSPISGHKSVSWYQQVLGQGPQFIFQYYEKEERGRGNFPDRFSARQFPNYSSELNVNALLLGDSALYLCASSFDPDRVNTDTQYFGPGTRLTVL.

V gene TRBV10-3 combines with J gene TRBJ1-4, with D maybe TRBD1 (5 bases). CDR1 and CDR2 (germline): ENHRY, SYGVKD. V was trimmed by 8 bases and J by 3 bases, leaving 10 bases between them. The CDR3 length is 13 residues. The CDR3 DNA follows: TGTGCCATCTCAAGGGGCGCTAATGAAAAACTGTTTTTT. Residues: CAISRGANEKLFF.

The chain carries TRBV5-1 and TRBJ1-4; TRBD1 is a possible D gene (5 bases). The CDR3 totals 14 residues. Trimming removed 4 bases at V and 8 bases at J, with 15 bases between. Germline V gene lookup returns CDR1 SGHRS and CDR2 YFSETQ. The CDR3 protein is CASSADSSDEKLFF. CDR3 sequence (DNA): TGCGCCAGCAGCGCCGACAGCAGTGACGAAAAACTGTTTTTT.

This chain links TRBV4-3 with TRBJ1-2, with TRBD1 matching over 9 bases. The CDR3 runs to 15 residues. Germline V gives CDR1 LGHNA, CDR2 YSLEER. J gave up 4 bases and V 2 bases, and 5 bases lay outside the gene matches. The CDR3 DNA is TGCGCCAGCAGCCAACGGACAGGGGCGTTCTATGGCTACACCTTC. Amino acids: CASSQRTGAFYGYTF.

The genes are TRBV6-2 or TRBV6-3 and TRBJ2-7, with TRBD1 matching over 8 bases. Trimming removed 0 bases from V and 2 bases from J; junction bases left unmatched: 3. CDR1 is MNHEY, CDR2 SVGEGT, per germline. The CDR3 has 15 residues. The CDR3 reads CASSYSGTGTYEQYF. The CDR3 nucleotides are TGTGCCAGCAGTTACTCAGGGACAGGCACCTACGAGCAGTACTTC.

The chain is built from TRBV5-1 and TRBJ2-3; 12 bases match TRBD1. V lost 0 bases to trimming and J lost 8 bases; unmatched junction nucleotides: 4. The CDR3 has 15 amino acids. From germline, CDR1 is SGHRS and CDR2 YFSETQ. CDR3 amino acids: CASSLEGQGAVTQYF. The CDR3 nucleotides are TGCGCCAGCAGCTTGGAGGGACAGGGGGCTGTTACGCAGTATTTT.